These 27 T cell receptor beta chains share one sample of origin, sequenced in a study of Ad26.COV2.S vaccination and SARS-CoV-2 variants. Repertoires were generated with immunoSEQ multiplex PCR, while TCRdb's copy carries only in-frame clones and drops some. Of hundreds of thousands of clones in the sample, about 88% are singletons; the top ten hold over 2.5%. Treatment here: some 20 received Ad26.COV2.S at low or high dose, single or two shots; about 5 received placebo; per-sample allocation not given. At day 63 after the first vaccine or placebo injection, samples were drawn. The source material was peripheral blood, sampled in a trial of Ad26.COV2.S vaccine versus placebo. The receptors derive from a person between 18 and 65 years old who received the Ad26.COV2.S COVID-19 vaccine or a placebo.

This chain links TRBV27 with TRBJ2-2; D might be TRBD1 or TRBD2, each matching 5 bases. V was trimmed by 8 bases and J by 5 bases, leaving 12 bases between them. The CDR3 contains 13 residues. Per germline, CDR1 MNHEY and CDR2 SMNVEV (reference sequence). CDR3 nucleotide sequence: TGTGCCAGCTCGGGACGCTGGACCGGGGAGCTGTTTTTT. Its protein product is CASSGRWTGELFF.

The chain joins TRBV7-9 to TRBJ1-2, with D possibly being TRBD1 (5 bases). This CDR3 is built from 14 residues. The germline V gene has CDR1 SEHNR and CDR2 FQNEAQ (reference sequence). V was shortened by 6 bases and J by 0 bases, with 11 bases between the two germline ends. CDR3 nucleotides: TGTGCCAGCAGACATGACAGAGCTAACTATGGCTACACCTTC. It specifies CASRHDRANYGYTF.

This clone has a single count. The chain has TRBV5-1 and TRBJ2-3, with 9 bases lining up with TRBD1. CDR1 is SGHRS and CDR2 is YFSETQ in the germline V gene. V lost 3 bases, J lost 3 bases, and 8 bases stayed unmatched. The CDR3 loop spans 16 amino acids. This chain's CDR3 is CASSSTGDRATDTQYF. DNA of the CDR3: TGCGCCAGCAGCTCGACGGGGGACAGGGCAACAGATACGCAGTATTTT.

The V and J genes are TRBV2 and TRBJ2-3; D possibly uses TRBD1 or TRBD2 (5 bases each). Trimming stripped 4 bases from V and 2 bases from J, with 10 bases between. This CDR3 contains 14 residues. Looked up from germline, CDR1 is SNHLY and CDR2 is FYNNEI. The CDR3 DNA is TGTGCCAGCAGTGTCTCCGGGGCCACAGATACGCAGTATTTT. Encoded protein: CASSVSGATDTQYF.

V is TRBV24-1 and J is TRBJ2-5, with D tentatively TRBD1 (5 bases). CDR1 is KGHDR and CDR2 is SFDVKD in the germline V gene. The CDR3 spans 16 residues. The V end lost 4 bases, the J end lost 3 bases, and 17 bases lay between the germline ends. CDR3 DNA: TGTGCCACCAGTGACCACGCCACAAACAGGAAAGAGACCCAGTACTTC. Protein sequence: CATSDHATNRKETQYF.

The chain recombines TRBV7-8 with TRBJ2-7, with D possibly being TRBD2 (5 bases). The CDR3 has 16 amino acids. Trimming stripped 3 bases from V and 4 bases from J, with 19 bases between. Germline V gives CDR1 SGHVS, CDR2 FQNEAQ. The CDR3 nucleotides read TGTGCCAGCAGCTTCGGACCGTCTCTAGAGGGTTACGAGCAGTACTTC. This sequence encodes CASSFGPSLEGYEQYF.

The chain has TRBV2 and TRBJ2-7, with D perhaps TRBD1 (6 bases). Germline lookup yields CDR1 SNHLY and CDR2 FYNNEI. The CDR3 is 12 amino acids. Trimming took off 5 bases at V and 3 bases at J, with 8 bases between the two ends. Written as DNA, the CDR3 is TGTGCCAGCAGTATACAGGGCTACGAGCAGTACTTC. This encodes CASSIQGYEQYF.

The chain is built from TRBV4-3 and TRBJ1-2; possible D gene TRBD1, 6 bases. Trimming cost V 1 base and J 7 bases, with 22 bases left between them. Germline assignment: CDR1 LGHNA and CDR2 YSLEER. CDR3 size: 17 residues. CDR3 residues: CASSQVPGGGSAAGYTF. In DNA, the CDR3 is TGCGCCAGCAGCCAAGTTCCTGGGGGGGGCTCGGCGGCTGGCTACACCTTC.

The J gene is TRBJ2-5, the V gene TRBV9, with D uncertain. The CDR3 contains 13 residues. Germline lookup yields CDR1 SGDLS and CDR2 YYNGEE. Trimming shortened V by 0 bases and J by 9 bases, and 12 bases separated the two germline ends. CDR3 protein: CASSVVTFKAQYF. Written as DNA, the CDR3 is TGTGCCAGCAGCGTAGTAACCTTCAAGGCCCAGTACTTC. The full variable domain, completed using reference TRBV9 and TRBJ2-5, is DSGVTQTPKHLITATGQRVTLRCSPRSGDLSVYWYQQSLDQGLQFLIQYYNGEERAKGNILERFSAQQFPDLHSELNLSSLELGDSALYFCASSVVTFKAQYFGPGTRLLVL.

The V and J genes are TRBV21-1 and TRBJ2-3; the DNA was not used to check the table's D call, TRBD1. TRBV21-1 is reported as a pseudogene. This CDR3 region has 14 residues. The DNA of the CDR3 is TGTGCCAGCAGCAAATGGACAGGGACAGATACGCAGTATTTT. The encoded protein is CASSKWTGTDTQYF.

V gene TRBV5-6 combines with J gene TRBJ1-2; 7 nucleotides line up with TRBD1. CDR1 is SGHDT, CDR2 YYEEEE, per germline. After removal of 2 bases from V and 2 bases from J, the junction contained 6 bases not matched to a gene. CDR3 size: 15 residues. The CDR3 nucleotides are TGTGCCAGCAGCTTTGTGGGACAGACAAACTATGGCTACACCTTC. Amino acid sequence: CASSFVGQTNYGYTF.

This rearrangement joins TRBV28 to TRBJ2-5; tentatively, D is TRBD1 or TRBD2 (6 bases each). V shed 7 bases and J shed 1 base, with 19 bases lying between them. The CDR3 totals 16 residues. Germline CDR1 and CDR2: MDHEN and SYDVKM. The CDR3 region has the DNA TGTGCCAGCACCCCTGCGGGATACAGGGCCCAAGAGACCCAGTACTTC. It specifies CASTPAGYRAQETQYF.

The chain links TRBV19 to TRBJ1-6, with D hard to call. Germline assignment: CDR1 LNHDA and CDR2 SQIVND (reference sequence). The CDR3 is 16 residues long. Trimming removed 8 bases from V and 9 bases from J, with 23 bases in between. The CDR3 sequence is CASQSTPGLGGSPLHF. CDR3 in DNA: TGTGCCAGTCAGTCGACACCGGGCCTCGGAGGTTCACCCCTCCACTTT.

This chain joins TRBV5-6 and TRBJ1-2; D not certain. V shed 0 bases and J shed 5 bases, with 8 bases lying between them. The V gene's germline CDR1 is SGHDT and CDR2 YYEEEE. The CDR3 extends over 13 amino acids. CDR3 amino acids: CASSLAAAYGYTF. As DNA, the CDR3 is TGTGCCAGCAGCTTGGCGGCAGCTTATGGCTACACCTTC.

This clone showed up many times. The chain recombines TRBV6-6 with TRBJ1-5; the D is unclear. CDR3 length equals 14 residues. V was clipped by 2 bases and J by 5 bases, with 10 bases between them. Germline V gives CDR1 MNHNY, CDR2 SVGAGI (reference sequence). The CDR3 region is CASSYPAFDQPQHF. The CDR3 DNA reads TGTGCCAGCAGTTACCCAGCTTTTGATCAGCCCCAGCATTTT.

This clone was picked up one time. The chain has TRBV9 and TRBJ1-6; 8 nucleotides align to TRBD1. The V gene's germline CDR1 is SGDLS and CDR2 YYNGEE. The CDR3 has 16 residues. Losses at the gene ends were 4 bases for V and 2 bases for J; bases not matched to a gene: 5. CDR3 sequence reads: CASSLGQAPYNSPLHF. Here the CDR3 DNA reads TGTGCCAGCAGCTTGGGACAGGCTCCCTATAATTCACCCCTCCACTTT.

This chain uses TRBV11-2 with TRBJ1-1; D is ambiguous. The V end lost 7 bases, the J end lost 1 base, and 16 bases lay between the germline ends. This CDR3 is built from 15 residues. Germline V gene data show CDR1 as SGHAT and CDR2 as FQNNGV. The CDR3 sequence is CASKLTRTGNTEAFF. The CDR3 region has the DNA TGTGCCAGCAAATTAACCCGGACGGGGAACACTGAAGCTTTCTTT.

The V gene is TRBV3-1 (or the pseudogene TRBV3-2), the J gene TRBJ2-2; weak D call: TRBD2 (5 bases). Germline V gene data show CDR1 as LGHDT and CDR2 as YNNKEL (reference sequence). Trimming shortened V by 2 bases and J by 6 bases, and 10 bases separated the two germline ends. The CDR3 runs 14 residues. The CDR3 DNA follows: TGTGCCAGCAGCCAACAAGCGGTTTCCGGGGAGCTGTTTTTT. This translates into CASSQQAVSGELFF.

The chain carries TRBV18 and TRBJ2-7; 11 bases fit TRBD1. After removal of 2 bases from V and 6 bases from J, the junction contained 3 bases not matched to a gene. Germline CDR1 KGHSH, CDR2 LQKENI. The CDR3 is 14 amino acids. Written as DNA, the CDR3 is TGTGCCAGCTCACCAGGACAGGGGGCCTTCGAGCAGTACTTC. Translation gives CASSPGQGAFEQYF.

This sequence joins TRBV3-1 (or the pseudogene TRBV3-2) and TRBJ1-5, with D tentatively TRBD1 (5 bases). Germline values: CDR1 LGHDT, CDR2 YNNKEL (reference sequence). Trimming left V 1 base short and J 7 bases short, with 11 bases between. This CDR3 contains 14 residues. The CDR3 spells CASSQVGGTQPQHF. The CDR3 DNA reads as TGTGCCAGCAGCCAAGTTGGGGGTACCCAGCCCCAGCATTTT.

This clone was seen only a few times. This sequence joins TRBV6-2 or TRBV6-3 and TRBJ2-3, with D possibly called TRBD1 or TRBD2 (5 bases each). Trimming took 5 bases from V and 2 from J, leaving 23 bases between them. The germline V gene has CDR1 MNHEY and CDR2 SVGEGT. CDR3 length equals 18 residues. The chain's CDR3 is CASSPRGPGPPLTDTQYF. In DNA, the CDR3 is TGTGCCAGCAGTCCCCGGGGCCCAGGCCCCCCCCTCACAGATACGCAGTATTTT.

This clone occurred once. The CDR3 region has the DNA TGCGCCAGCAGCTGGGGGCCAGGAAGCACAGATACGCAGTATTTT. Encoded protein: CASSWGPGSTDTQYF. The genes are TRBV5-1 and TRBJ2-3; TRBD1 is a possible D gene (6 bases). Germline lookup yields CDR1 SGHRS and CDR2 YFSETQ. This CDR3 region has 15 residues. Trimming removed 3 bases at V and 0 bases at J, with 11 bases between.

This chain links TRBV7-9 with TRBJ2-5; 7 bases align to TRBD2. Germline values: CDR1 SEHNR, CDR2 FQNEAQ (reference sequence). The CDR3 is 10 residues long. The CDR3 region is CAGGGETQYF. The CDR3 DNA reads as TGTGCGGGGGGGGGTGAGACCCAGTACTTC.

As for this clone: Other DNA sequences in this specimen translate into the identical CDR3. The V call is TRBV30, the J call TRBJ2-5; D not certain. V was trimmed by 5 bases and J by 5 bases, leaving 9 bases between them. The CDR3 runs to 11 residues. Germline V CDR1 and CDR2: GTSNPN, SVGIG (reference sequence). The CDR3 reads CAWGPGETQYF. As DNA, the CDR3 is TGTGCCTGGGGTCCCGGGGAGACCCAGTACTTC.

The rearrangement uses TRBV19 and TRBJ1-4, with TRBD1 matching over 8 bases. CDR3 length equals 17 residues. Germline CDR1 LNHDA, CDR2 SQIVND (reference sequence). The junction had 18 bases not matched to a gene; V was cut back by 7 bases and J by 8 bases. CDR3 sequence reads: CASTPGPYRGGEEKLFF. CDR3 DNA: TGTGCCAGTACCCCCGGACCTTACAGGGGGGGAGAAGAAAAACTGTTTTTT.

The CDR3 DNA is TGCAGCGTTGTGCCCCAGGGGGCGACGTTAGAAGCTTTCTTT. Its translation: CSVVPQGATLEAFF. The chain employs TRBV29-1 and TRBJ1-1; TRBD1 matches 8 bases. CDR3 size: 14 residues. Germline assignment: CDR1 SQVTM and CDR2 ANQGSEA. J was trimmed by 8 bases and V by 4 bases; bases with no gene match: 12.

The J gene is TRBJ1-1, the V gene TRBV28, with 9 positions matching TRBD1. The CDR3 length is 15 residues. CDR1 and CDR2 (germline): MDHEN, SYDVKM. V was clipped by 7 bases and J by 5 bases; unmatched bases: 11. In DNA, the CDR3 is TGTGCCAGCACGGCTGCCGGGACAGGGAAAACTGAAGCTTTCTTT. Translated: CASTAAGTGKTEAFF. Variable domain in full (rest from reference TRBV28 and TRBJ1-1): DVKVTQSSRYLVKRTGEKVFLECVQDMDHENMFWYRQDPGLGLRLIYFSYDVKMKEKGDIPEGYSVSREKKERFSLILESASTNQTSMYLCASTAAGTGKTEAFFGQGTRLTVV.